The rows below give T cell receptor beta chains drawn from one sample of a study of shared T cell receptors in the human thymus. Only in-frame clones appear in the TCRdb table, and some are missing; sequencing was by immunoSEQ multiplex PCR. The sample has hundreds of thousands of clones, around 82% seen once. The same sample was also used in a study of human thymus T cells.

Input material: thymocytes. These receptors originate from a boy younger than two with a congenital heart defect. The CDR3 runs from the conserved cysteine through the conserved F or W. Fields, in order: D gene, clone size, V gene, J gene, CDR3 length, CDR3 DNA, CDR3 protein. A D gene is named only where the DNA matches it firmly. The listing skips clone size in some rows; elsewhere it reads once, few, many or a size class.

-	-	TRBV12-5	TRBJ1-1	12	TGTGCTAGTGGTGACAGGAACACTGAAGCTTTCTTT	CASGDRNTEAFF
-	-	TRBV27	TRBJ2-7	13	TGTGCCAGTAGTCGGAGTGATGACTACGAGCAGTACTTC	CASSRSDDYEQYF
-	-	TRBV27	TRBJ1-2	15	TGTGCCAGCAGTTTCCGGCAGGGTCCTAACTATGGCTACACCTTC	CASSFRQGPNYGYTF
-	-	TRBV28	TRBJ2-7	15	TGTGCCAGCAGCCCCCCCGGGGACTTCCCCCGTGAGCAGTACTTC	CASSPPGDFPREQYF
-	-	TRBV15	TRBJ1-4	17	TGTGCCACCAGCAGCCAGGGATCACCTGGTTCGAATGAAAAACTGTTTTTT	CATSSQGSPGSNEKLFF
TRBD2	-	TRBV4-1	TRBJ2-3	16	TGCGCCAGCAGCCTCGGACTAGCGGTGAGCACAGATACGCAGTATTTT	CASSLGLAVSTDTQYF
TRBD2	-	TRBV4-3	TRBJ2-7	17	TGCGCCAGCAGCCAAGATTTTAATAGCGGGCGAACCTACGAGCAGTACTTC	CASSQDFNSGRTYEQYF
TRBD1	-	TRBV6-6	TRBJ1-5	15	TGTGCCAGCAGTTACCCGGGACAGGACAATCAGCCCCAGCATTTT	CASSYPGQDNQPQHF
TRBD1	once	TRBV4-2	TRBJ1-1	19	TGTGCCAGCAGCCAAGATAAGTGGGGACAGGGGAGGCGGAACACTGAAGCTTTCTTT	CASSQDKWGQGRRNTEAFF
-	-	TRBV30	TRBJ2-2	14	TGTGCCTGGCGGACCGGGACTCGGACCGGGGAGCTGTTTTTT	CAWRTGTRTGELFF
TRBD1	-	TRBV30	TRBJ2-7	14	TGTGCCTGGAGGGGACAGGGAAAAGCCTACGAGCAGTACTTC	CAWRGQGKAYEQYF
TRBD1	once	TRBV15	TRBJ2-6	18	TGTGCCACCAGCTCCCGGGACAGGGGCGTCTCTGGGGCCAACGTCCTGACTTTC	CATSSRDRGVSGANVLTF
-	-	TRBV5-6	TRBJ1-5	15	TGTGCCAGCAGCTTGAGGTACGGAGGCAATCAGCCCCAGCATTTT	CASSLRYGGNQPQHF
TRBD2	-	TRBV6-5	TRBJ2-3	14	TGTGCCAGCAGCCAGGCGGGGGGCACAGATACGCAGTATTTT	CASSQAGGTDTQYF
-	-	TRBV4-1	TRBJ1-1	14	TGCGCCAGCAGCCAAGCCTTTAGCGACACTGAAGCTTTCTTT	CASSQAFSDTEAFF
-	-	TRBV4-2	TRBJ2-7	18	TGTGCCAGCAGCCATCCCCGATGGGGCGGGGTCGACTCCTACGAGCAGTACTTC	CASSHPRWGGVDSYEQYF
-	-	TRBV25-1	TRBJ2-3	17	TGTGCCAGCAGTTTATACTTAGGGGATACGGGCACAGATACGCAGTATTTT	CASSLYLGDTGTDTQYF
-	-	TRBV25-1	TRBJ1-1	15	TGTGCCAGCAGTGCTCGGACTCCTTTGAACACTGAAGCTTTCTTT	CASSARTPLNTEAFF
-	-	TRBV12-5	TRBJ1-2	17	TGTGCTAGTGGTTTGGTAATAGGGGGGGCCGAAAACTATGGCTACACCTTC	CASGLVIGGAENYGYTF
TRBD2	-	TRBV5-1	TRBJ2-1	18	TGCGCCAGCAGCTTGAGTCCAGCGGGAGGGGAATGCGACAATGAGCAGTTCTTC	CASSLSPAGGECDNEQFF
TRBD1	-	TRBV12-5	TRBJ1-5	21	TGTGCTAGTGGCCCGGGTTATAGTTTGGACAGGTTGATAGGAGGCAATCAGCCCCAGCATTTT	CASGPGYSLDRLIGGNQPQHF
-	-	TRBV5-6	TRBJ2-7	12	TGTGCCAGCAGCTTGGGGGGGGATGAGCAGTACTTC	CASSLGGDEQYF
TRBD2	-	TRBV7-6	TRBJ2-3	16	TGTGCCAGCAGCCCCTCCCCTAGCGGGAGCCCAGATACGCAGTATTTT	CASSPSPSGSPDTQYF
TRBD1	-	TRBV29-1	TRBJ1-3	14	TGCAGCGTCCGCGACAGGGGGGCTGGAAACACCATATATTTT	CSVRDRGAGNTIYF
TRBD2	-	TRBV5-4	TRBJ2-3	16	TGTGCCAGCAGCTTCCCCGCTAGCGGGACCGCAGATACGCAGTATTTT	CASSFPASGTADTQYF
TRBD2	-	TRBV28	TRBJ2-7	17	TGTGCCAGCAGTACGCCGGGACTAGCGGGATCGCCCTACGAGCAGTACTTC	CASSTPGLAGSPYEQYF
TRBD2	once	TRBV11-3	TRBJ2-3	15	TGTGCCAGCAGCTTAGGCTTAGCGGGAAGTGATACGCAGTATTTT	CASSLGLAGSDTQYF
-	-	TRBV21-1	TRBJ1-1	13	TGTGCCAGCAGCAAGGAGGGGAGCACTGAAGCTTTCTTT	CASSKEGSTEAFF
TRBD1	-	TRBV4-3	TRBJ1-2	15	TGCGCCAGCAGCCAAGGGACAGGGATATTCTATGGCTACACCTTC	CASSQGTGIFYGYTF
-	-	TRBV6-5	TRBJ2-7	13	TGTGCCAGCAGGGTCCGGGGCTCCTACGAGCAGTACTTC	CASRVRGSYEQYF
TRBD1	-	TRBV14	TRBJ2-7	16	TGTGCCAGCAGCCAAGCTAGACAGGGCGTCTCCTACGAGCAGTACTTC	CASSQARQGVSYEQYF
TRBD2	-	TRBV12-5	TRBJ2-1	19	TGTGCTAGTGGTTTGCTCCCTCGGGGTAGCGGGGTCTCCTACAATGAGCAGTTCTTC	CASGLLPRGSGVSYNEQFF
TRBD2	-	TRBV13	TRBJ2-7	15	TGTGCCAGCAGCCACGGACTAGCGGGAGATTACGAGCAGTACTTC	CASSHGLAGDYEQYF
TRBD1	-	TRBV2	TRBJ1-1	16	TGTGCCAGCAGTGAAAAATCGGGACAGGGTAACACTGAAGCTTTCTTT	CASSEKSGQGNTEAFF
-	-	TRBV5-6	TRBJ2-5	12	TGTGCCAGCAGCCGGAGGCAAGAGACCCAGTACTTC	CASSRRQETQYF
-	few	TRBV4-1	TRBJ2-7	16	TGCGCCAGCAGCCAAGAAGGCGGGGAGGCGGGCTACGAGCAGTACTTC	CASSQEGGEAGYEQYF
-	-	TRBV28	TRBJ1-5	14	TGTGCCAGCAGTGCCGGACAGAGCAATCAGCCCCAGCATTTT	CASSAGQSNQPQHF
TRBD2	-	TRBV4-2	TRBJ2-7	17	TGTGCCAGCAGCCAAGTCCCGGGACTAGCAACGTCCTACGAGCAGTACTTC	CASSQVPGLATSYEQYF
TRBD2	few	TRBV7-2	TRBJ2-1	17	TGTGCCAGCAGCCAGACTAGCGGGAAAAGCTCCTACAATGAGCAGTTCTTC	CASSQTSGKSSYNEQFF
-	-	TRBV10-3	TRBJ2-7	14	TGTGCCATCAGTGAGGACGCGGGGAGCTACGAGCAGTACTTC	CAISEDAGSYEQYF
-	-	TRBV2	TRBJ2-7	16	TGTGCCAGCAGTGAAATGGGGCGGGGCAGCTCCTACGAGCAGTACTTC	CASSEMGRGSSYEQYF
TRBD2	-	TRBV28	TRBJ2-3	14	TGTGCCAGCAGTTTGACTAGCGGGAGTGATACGCAGTATTTT	CASSLTSGSDTQYF
-	-	TRBV19	TRBJ2-1	13	TGTGCCAGTAGTATATGGCAGTACAATGAGCAGTTCTTC	CASSIWQYNEQFF
TRBD2	-	TRBV29-1	TRBJ2-5	15	TGCAGCGTCCCGTGGACTAGCGGGATGCAAGAGACCCAGTACTTC	CSVPWTSGMQETQYF
-	few	TRBV4-1	TRBJ2-5	16	TGCGCCAGCAGCCAAGAACAGGCCGACGTAAAGGAGACCCAGTACTTC	CASSQEQADVKETQYF
TRBD2	-	TRBV30	TRBJ2-1	14	TGTGCCTGGAGCCGGACTAGCGGGAACTATGAGCAGTTCTTC	CAWSRTSGNYEQFF